Shown below are 23 T cell receptor beta chains from a single sample sequenced in a study of blood T cell repertoires in COVID-19. The method was immunoSEQ multiplex PCR; TCRdb's version includes in-frame clones alone and lacks a portion of them. The table lists around 260,000 clones, more than 85% of them singletons. The sample was peripheral blood. The receptors were sampled from a person aged 18 to 30 with COVID-19, enrolled during active disease.

The rearrangement uses TRBV9 and TRBJ2-5; 7 nucleotides line up with TRBD2. The length of the CDR3 is 16 residues. The germline gives CDR1 SGDLS, CDR2 YYNGEE. Losses at the gene ends were 0 bases for V and 2 bases for J; bases not matched to a gene: 7. This CDR3 is CASSVGAGAVQETQYF. As DNA, the CDR3 is TGTGCCAGCAGCGTAGGGGCGGGAGCCGTTCAAGAGACCCAGTACTTC.

This chain connects TRBV6-5 to TRBJ2-1, with 9 bases lining up with TRBD2. The CDR3 has 15 amino acids. Germline assignment: CDR1 MNHEY and CDR2 SVGAGI. Unmatched junction bases numbered 6, after V lost 1 base and J lost 8 bases. CDR3 amino acids: CASSYFAGGPHEQFF. The CDR3 DNA reads as TGTGCCAGCAGTTACTTTGCGGGAGGGCCCCATGAGCAGTTCTTC.

The genes are TRBV4-3 and TRBJ2-7; D might be TRBD1 (6 bases). This CDR3 is 17 amino acids long. The V and J ends lost 4 bases and 2 bases respectively, with 21 bases between them. Per the germline V gene, CDR1 is LGHNA and CDR2 is YSLEER. CDR3 in DNA: TGCGCCAGCAGCCGGGACATTTGGAAAGACACCGCCTACGAGCAGTACTTC. Translated: CASSRDIWKDTAYEQYF.

This chain uses TRBV19 with TRBJ1-1, with 7 positions matching TRBD1. Trimming took 4 bases from V and 10 from J; bases not matched to a gene: 6. Germline V gene sequence: CDR1 LNHDA, CDR2 SQIVND (reference sequence). The CDR3 runs 12 residues. CDR3 DNA sequence: TGTGCCAGTAGTACTCGACAGGGACCAGCTTTCTTT. As protein: CASSTRQGPAFF.

V is TRBV18 and J is TRBJ1-5, with D possibly TRBD1 on 5 matching bases. V was shortened by 3 bases and J by 9 bases, with 18 bases between the two germline ends. There are 15 residues in the CDR3. Germline lookup yields CDR1 KGHSH and CDR2 LQKENI. The CDR3 protein is CASSPTVSMGGPQHF. CDR3 nucleotide sequence: TGTGCCAGCTCACCGACAGTTTCAATGGGGGGGCCCCAGCATTTT. Combining the CDR3 with reference TRBV18 and TRBJ1-5 gives the whole variable domain NAGVMQNPRHLVRRRGQEARLRCSPMKGHSHVYWYRQLPEEGLKFMVYLQKENIIDESGMPKERFSAEFPKEGPSILRIQQVVRGDSAAYFCASSPTVSMGGPQHFGDGTRLSIL.

The genes are TRBV12-3 or TRBV12-4 and TRBJ1-4; D is unclear. V was shortened by 7 bases and J by 4 bases, with 10 bases between the two germline ends. This CDR3 region has 13 residues. As DNA, the CDR3 is TGTGCCAGCACCCCAGGTTTTAATGAAAAACTGTTTTTT. It codes for CASTPGFNEKLFF.

The V and J genes are TRBV27 and TRBJ2-1; 7 positions agree with TRBD1. V was clipped by 3 bases and J by 7 bases; unmatched bases: 6. There are 14 residues in the CDR3. Germline CDR1 and CDR2: MNHEY and SMNVEV (reference sequence). In nucleotides, the CDR3 is TGTGCCAGCAGTTTCGGGACAGCTAAAAATGAGCAGTTCTTC. Its protein is CASSFGTAKNEQFF.

The rearrangement uses TRBV5-8 and TRBJ2-5; D possibly corresponds to TRBD2 (6 bases). With 4 bases removed from V and 5 bases from J, the gap between germline ends came to 21 bases. Germline CDR1 is SGHTS and CDR2 is YDEGEE. The CDR3 covers 16 residues. CDR3 nucleotide sequence: TGTGCCAGCAGCGCGGGGTCGGCGGCGACCCGGGAGACCCAGTACTTC. Amino acids: CASSAGSAATRETQYF.

The chain recombines TRBV27 with TRBJ1-1, with 9 bases fitting TRBD1. The CDR3 contains 16 residues. Germline V CDR1 and CDR2: MNHEY, SMNVEV (reference sequence). The V gene end was trimmed by 0 bases and the J gene end by 4 bases; junction bases not matched to a gene: 6. The CDR3 sequence is CASSLSGQGYSTEAFF. The CDR3 DNA is TGTGCCAGCAGTTTATCGGGACAGGGTTATTCCACTGAAGCTTTCTTT.

V and J are TRBV5-6 and TRBJ1-2; 9 bases map to TRBD1. V was clipped by 4 bases and J by 4 bases; unmatched bases: 5. CDR1 SGHDT and CDR2 YYEEEE come from the germline V gene. This CDR3 contains 14 residues. The CDR3 DNA sequence: TGTGCCAGCAGCCCAGGACAGGGGATCTATGGCTACACCTTC. As protein: CASSPGQGIYGYTF.

The gene calls are TRBV10-3 and TRBJ2-3; D call uncertain. Trimming removed 7 bases at V and 0 bases at J, with 11 bases between. CDR3 length equals 14 residues. The germline CDR1 and CDR2 sequences are ENHRY and SYGVKD. Written as DNA, the CDR3 is TGTGCCATCAAAGCAGGAATAAGCACAGATACGCAGTATTTT. Its translation is CAIKAGISTDTQYF.

The gene calls are TRBV7-6 and TRBJ2-1; D possibly corresponds to TRBD2 (5 bases). The V end lost 5 bases, the J end lost 3 bases, and 14 bases lay between the germline ends. There are 15 residues in the CDR3. CDR1 and CDR2 (germline): SGHVS, FNYEAQ. The CDR3 spells CASSPLSSSYNEQFF. The CDR3 nucleotides read TGTGCCAGCAGCCCACTTTCTAGCAGCTACAATGAGCAGTTCTTC.

The V gene is TRBV6-5, the J gene TRBJ1-3, with a weak D call TRBD1 (6 bases). The CDR3 runs 14 residues. Trimming removed 8 bases at V and 1 base at J, with 12 bases between. Germline assignment: CDR1 MNHEY and CDR2 SVGAGI. The CDR3 coding sequence is TGTGCCAGCGGGGGCCCCGTTTCTGGAAACACCATATATTTT. It is translated as CASGGPVSGNTIYF.

The chain combines TRBV4-2 with TRBJ2-2, with D unresolved. Germline assignment: CDR1 LGHNA and CDR2 YNFKEQ. The CDR3 is 13 amino acids. V was clipped by 1 base and J by 6 bases, with 6 bases between them. DNA of the CDR3: TGTGCCAGCAGCCAAGGCTATCCCGGGGAGCTGTTTTTT. Translated: CASSQGYPGELFF.

The J gene is TRBJ2-7, the V gene TRBV27, with D perhaps TRBD2 (6 bases). Germline V CDR1 and CDR2: MNHEY, SMNVEV (reference sequence). The length of the CDR3 is 14 residues. V was cut by 0 bases and J by 7 bases, with 13 bases left in between. The CDR3 DNA reads TGTGCCAGCAGTTTATCGTTCGGGGGTCATGAGCAGTACTTC. Encoded protein: CASSLSFGGHEQYF.

This chain uses TRBV5-1 with TRBJ2-3, with 9 bases that match TRBD1. This CDR3 contains 16 residues. V shed 4 bases and J 4 bases; nucleotides not matched to a gene: 10. CDR1 and CDR2 (germline): SGHRS, YFSETQ. For the CDR3, the DNA is TGCGCCAGCAGCAGGGCCGGGACAGGGCCATCAGATACGCAGTATTTT. This gives the protein CASSRAGTGPSDTQYF.

The chain has TRBV5-1 and TRBJ2-6, with D tentatively TRBD1 (6 bases). Trimming stripped 2 bases from V and 3 bases from J, with 15 bases between. Germline lookup yields CDR1 SGHRS and CDR2 YFSETQ. The CDR3 runs 17 residues. Written as DNA, the CDR3 is TGCGCCAGCAGCTTAGGCGCAGGGGCTGGTGGGGCCAACGTCCTGACTTTC. Translation gives CASSLGAGAGGANVLTF.

V usage is TRBV5-1 and J usage is TRBJ2-5; D perhaps matches TRBD2 (5 bases). Germline V gene sequence: CDR1 SGHRS, CDR2 YFSETQ. V was shortened by 5 bases and J by 1 base, with 12 bases between the two germline ends. This CDR3 has 14 amino acids. CDR3 nucleotide sequence: TGCGCCAGCAGGGCTAGCCTCGTCCAAGAGACCCAGTACTTC. Its protein product is CASRASLVQETQYF.

This clone turned up a few times. The chain is built from TRBV6-5 and TRBJ1-2; 9 bases fit TRBD1. CDR3 length: 13 residues. V was clipped by 6 bases and J by 10 bases; unmatched bases: 9. Per germline, CDR1 MNHEY and CDR2 SVGAGI. CDR3 loop: CASSPGQGRIYTF. The CDR3 DNA reads as TGTGCCAGCAGCCCGGGACAGGGAAGGATCTACACCTTC.

V is TRBV5-4 and J is TRBJ2-2; the match to TRBD2 covers 7 bases. The ends lost 7 bases at V and 6 bases at J; junction bases unmatched: 9. The germline gives CDR1 SGHNT, CDR2 YYREEE (reference sequence). The length of the CDR3 is 14 residues. The CDR3 loop is CASARSGWAGELFF. CDR3 bases: TGTGCCAGCGCCCGTAGCGGGTGGGCCGGGGAGCTGTTTTTT.

The chain couples TRBV19 to TRBJ1-1, with 8 bases identical to TRBD1. In germline, CDR1 is LNHDA, CDR2 SQIVND (reference sequence). The ends lost 10 bases at V and 5 bases at J; junction bases unmatched: 9. The CDR3 is 13 residues long. The chain's CDR3 is CATAPTGGTEAFF. The DNA for the CDR3 is TGTGCCACCGCACCTACAGGGGGGACTGAAGCTTTCTTT.

This chain joins TRBV4-2 and TRBJ2-7; 7 bases are shared with TRBD2. Per the germline V gene, CDR1 is LGHNA and CDR2 is YNFKEQ. With 0 bases clipped from V and 3 bases from J, the junction kept 5 bases outside the gene matches. The CDR3 totals 15 residues. CDR3 residues: CASSQDPGGSYEQYF. CDR3 in DNA: TGTGCCAGCAGCCAAGATCCGGGCGGGAGCTACGAGCAGTACTTC.

The chain couples TRBV6-5 to TRBJ2-7; TRBD2 aligns across 7 bases. This CDR3 region has 15 residues. Germline CDR1 and CDR2: MNHEY and SVGAGI. V shed 7 bases, J shed 3 bases, and the junction held 12 bases outside the gene matches. The CDR3 loop is CASTHNGGGGYEQYF. The DNA for the CDR3 is TGTGCCAGCACCCATAATGGGGGGGGAGGCTACGAGCAGTACTTC.